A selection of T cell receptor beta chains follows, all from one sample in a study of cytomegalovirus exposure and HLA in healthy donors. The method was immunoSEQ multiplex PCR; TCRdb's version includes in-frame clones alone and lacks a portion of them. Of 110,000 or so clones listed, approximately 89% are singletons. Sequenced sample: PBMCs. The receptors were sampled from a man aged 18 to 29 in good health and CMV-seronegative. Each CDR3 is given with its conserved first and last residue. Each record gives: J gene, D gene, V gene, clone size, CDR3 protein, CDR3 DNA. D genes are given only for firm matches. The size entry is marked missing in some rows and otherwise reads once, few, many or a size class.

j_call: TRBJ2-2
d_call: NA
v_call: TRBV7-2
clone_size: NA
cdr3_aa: CASSLNRVNTGELFF
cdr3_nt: TGTGCCAGCAGCTTAAACCGGGTGAACACCGGGGAGCTGTTTTTT

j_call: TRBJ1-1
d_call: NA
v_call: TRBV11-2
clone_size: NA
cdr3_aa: CASNPLSGQYTEAFF
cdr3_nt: TGTGCCAGCAACCCTCTTTCAGGACAGTACACTGAAGCTTTCTTT

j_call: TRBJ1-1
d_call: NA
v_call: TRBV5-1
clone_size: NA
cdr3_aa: CASSWTANTEAFF
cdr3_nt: TGCGCCAGCAGCTGGACAGCGAACACTGAAGCTTTCTTT

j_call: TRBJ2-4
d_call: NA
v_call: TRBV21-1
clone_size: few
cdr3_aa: CASKAPNLAKNIQYF
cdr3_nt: TGTGCCAGCAAAGCCCCCAATCTAGCCAAAAACATTCAGTACTTC

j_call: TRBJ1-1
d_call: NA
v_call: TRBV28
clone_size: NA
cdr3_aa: CASSKDSQNTEAFF
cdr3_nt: TGTGCCAGCAGTAAGGACAGCCAGAACACTGAAGCTTTCTTT

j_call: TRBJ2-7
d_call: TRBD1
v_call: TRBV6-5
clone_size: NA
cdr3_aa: CASRSDRSSYEQYF
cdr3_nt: TGTGCCAGCAGATCGGACAGGAGCTCCTACGAGCAGTACTTC

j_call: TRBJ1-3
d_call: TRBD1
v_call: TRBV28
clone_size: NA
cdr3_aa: CASSPMDRGIGNTIYF
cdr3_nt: TGTGCCAGCAGTCCGATGGACAGGGGAATTGGAAACACCATATATTTT

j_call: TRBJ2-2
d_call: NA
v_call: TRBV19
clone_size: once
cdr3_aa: CASSNARVSGTGELFF
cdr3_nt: TGTGCCAGTAGTAATGCTCGGGTGTCTGGGACCGGGGAGCTGTTTTTT

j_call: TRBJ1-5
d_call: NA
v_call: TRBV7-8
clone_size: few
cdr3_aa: CASSLTATGGNQPQHF
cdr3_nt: TGTGCCAGCAGCTTGACAGCGACGGGGGGCAATCAGCCCCAGCATTTT

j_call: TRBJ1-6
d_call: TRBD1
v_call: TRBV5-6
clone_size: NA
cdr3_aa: CASSRRQGVNSPLHF
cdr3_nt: TGTGCCAGCAGCCGAAGACAGGGGGTGAATTCACCCCTCCACTTT

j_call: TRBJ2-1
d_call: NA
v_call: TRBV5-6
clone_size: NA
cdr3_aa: CASSLFMGGHEQFF
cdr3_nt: TGTGCCAGCAGCTTGTTTATGGGGGGGCATGAGCAGTTCTTC

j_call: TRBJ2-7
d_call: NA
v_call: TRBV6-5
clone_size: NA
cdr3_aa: CASSGSGSLYEQYF
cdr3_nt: TGTGCCAGCAGTGGGTCGGGGTCCCTCTACGAGCAGTACTTC

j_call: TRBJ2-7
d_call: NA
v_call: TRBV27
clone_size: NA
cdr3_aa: CASSSGLSYEQYF
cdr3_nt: TGTGCCAGCAGTTCAGGGTTATCCTACGAGCAGTACTTC

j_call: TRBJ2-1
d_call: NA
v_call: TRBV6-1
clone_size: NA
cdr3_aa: CASSVQVYEQFF
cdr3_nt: TGTGCCAGCAGTGTACAGGTGTATGAGCAGTTCTTC

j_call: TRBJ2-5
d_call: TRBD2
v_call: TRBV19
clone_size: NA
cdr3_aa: CASSTQAIAGDGETQYF
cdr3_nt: TGTGCCAGTAGTACCCAGGCGATAGCGGGAGATGGAGAGACCCAGTACTTC

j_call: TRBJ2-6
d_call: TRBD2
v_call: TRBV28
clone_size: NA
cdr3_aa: CASRAPSGRDGANVLTF
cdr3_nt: TGTGCCAGCAGAGCTCCGAGCGGGAGAGACGGGGCCAACGTCCTGACTTTC

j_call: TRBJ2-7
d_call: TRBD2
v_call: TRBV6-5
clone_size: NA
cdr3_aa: CASSLSGSDPYEQYF
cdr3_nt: TGTGCCAGCAGTCTCAGCGGGAGCGATCCCTACGAGCAGTACTTC

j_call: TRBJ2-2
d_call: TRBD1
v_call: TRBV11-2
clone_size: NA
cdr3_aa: CASSPNPGTGFGELFF
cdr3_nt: TGTGCCAGCAGCCCCAACCCCGGGACAGGGTTCGGGGAGCTGTTTTTT

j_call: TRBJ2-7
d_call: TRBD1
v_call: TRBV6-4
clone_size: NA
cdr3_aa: CASSPGAGTGGEEQYF
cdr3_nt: TGTGCCAGCAGCCCAGGGGCCGGGACAGGGGGCGAGGAGCAGTACTTC

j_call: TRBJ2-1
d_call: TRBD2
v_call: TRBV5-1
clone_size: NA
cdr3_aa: CASSFLAGGTYNEQFF
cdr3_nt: TGCGCCAGCAGCTTTTTAGCGGGAGGGACCTACAATGAGCAGTTCTTC

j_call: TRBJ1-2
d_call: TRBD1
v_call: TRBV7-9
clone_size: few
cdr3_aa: CASDFTGTGRGYTF
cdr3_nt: TGTGCCAGCGACTTTACCGGGACAGGGCGAGGCTACACCTTC

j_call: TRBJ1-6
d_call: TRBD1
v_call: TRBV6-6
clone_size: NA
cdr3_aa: CASSSIDRGNISPLHF
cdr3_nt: TGTGCCAGCAGTTCCATAGACAGGGGAAATATCTCACCCCTCCACTTT

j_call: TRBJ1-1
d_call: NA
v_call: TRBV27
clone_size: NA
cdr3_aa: CASSYGGNSEAFF
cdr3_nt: TGTGCCAGCAGTTATGGCGGGAACTCTGAAGCTTTCTTT

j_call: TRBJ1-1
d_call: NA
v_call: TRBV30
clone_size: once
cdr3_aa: CAWRARGSEAFF
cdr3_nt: TGTGCCTGGAGGGCCAGGGGATCTGAAGCTTTCTTT

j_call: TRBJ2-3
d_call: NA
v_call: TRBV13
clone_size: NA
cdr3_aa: CASSLSVDTQYF
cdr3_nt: TGTGCCAGCAGCTTGTCCGTAGATACGCAGTATTTT

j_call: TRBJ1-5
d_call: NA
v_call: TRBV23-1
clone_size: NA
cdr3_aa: CARQPQHF
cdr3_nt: TGCGCCCGTCAGCCCCAGCATTTT

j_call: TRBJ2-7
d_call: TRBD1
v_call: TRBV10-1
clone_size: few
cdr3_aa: CASSEYQTGAYEQYF
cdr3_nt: TGCGCCAGCAGTGAGTATCAGACAGGGGCTTACGAGCAGTACTTC

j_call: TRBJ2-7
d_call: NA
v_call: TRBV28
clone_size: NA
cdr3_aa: CASSQNQGTLWEQYF
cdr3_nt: TGTGCCAGCAGTCAAAACCAGGGAACTCTTTGGGAGCAGTACTTC

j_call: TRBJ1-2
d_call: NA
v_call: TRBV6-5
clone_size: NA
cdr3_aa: CASSTSWGFVCGYTF
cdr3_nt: TGTGCCAGCAGCACTAGCTGGGGATTCGTCTGTGGCTACACCTTC

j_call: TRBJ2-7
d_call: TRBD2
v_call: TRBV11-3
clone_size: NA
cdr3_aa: CASSLVITSGRSGEQYF
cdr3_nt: TGTGCCAGCAGCTTAGTCATCACTAGCGGGAGGTCAGGGGAGCAGTACTTC

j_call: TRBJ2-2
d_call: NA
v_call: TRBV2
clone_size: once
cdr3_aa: CASGLRQVAGELFF
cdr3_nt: TGTGCCAGCGGGCTTCGACAGGTCGCCGGGGAGCTGTTTTTT

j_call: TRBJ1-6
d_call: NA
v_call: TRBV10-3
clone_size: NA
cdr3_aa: CAISDSLSPLHF
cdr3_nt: TGTGCCATCAGTGACTCGTTGTCACCCCTCCACTTT

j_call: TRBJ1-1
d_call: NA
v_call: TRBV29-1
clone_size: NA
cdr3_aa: CSVVPGEAEAFF
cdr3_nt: TGCAGCGTTGTCCCCGGAGAGGCTGAAGCTTTCTTT

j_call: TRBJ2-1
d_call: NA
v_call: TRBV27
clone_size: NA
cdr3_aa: CASKGGIEVDNEQFF
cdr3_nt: TGTGCCAGCAAAGGCGGGATCGAGGTTGACAATGAGCAGTTCTTC

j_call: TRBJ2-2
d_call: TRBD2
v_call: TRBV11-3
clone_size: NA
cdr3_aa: CASSLDPGLAGDTGELFF
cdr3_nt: TGTGCCAGCAGCTTAGATCCGGGACTAGCGGGAGACACCGGGGAGCTGTTTTTT

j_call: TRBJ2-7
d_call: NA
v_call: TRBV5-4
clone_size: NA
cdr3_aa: CASSLLGSSYEQYF
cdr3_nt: TGTGCCAGCAGCTTGCTTGGGAGCTCCTACGAGCAGTACTTC

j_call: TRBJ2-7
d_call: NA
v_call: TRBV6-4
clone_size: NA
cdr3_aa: CASRAIFFGGSSYEQYF
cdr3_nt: TGTGCCAGCAGAGCGATTTTCTTTGGGGGCTCGTCCTACGAGCAGTACTTC

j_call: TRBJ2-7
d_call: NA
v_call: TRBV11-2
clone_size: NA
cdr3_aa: CASSLMQGRSYEQYF
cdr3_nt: TGTGCCAGCAGCTTAATGCAGGGCAGATCCTACGAGCAGTACTTC

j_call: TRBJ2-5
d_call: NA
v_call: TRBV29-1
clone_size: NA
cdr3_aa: CSTRPEETQYF
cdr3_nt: TGCAGCACCCGACCGGAGGAGACCCAGTACTTC

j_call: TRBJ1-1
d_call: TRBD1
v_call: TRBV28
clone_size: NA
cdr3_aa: CASSLTPGQGRSNSEAFF
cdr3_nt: TGTGCCAGCAGTCTCACACCCGGACAGGGTCGGTCGAACTCTGAAGCTTTCTTT

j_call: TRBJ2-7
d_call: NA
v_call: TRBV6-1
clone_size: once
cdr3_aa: CASVPRRESSYEQYF
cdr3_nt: TGTGCCAGCGTCCCTAGGCGCGAGAGCTCCTACGAGCAGTACTTC

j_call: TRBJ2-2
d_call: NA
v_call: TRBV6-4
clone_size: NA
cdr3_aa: CARIGVSNTGELFF
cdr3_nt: TGTGCCAGAATAGGGGTTTCGAACACCGGGGAGCTGTTTTTT